The 17 T cell receptor beta chains given below trace back to one sample, sequenced in a study of T cells in localized non-small cell lung cancer (dated by TCRdb to 2019 to 2021). To prepare the library, the immunoSEQ multiplex PCR assay was applied. Imported from immuneACCESS, the table was reduced by TCRdb to in-frame sequences with V and J called. These copies leave out some clones; in studies compared against another copy, an unresolved V gene accounts for under half, and the cause of the remainder is not known. The sample records over 70,000 clones, roughly nine tenths of which are singletons. The ten largest clones add up to about a fifth of the sample. The source was peripheral blood, collected before any cancer treatment. The receptors derive from a male donor older than 55 with stage III squamous cell lung carcinoma.

This sequence joins TRBV19 and TRBJ2-2, with D possibly being TRBD1 or TRBD2 (5 bases each). The germline V gene encodes CDR1 LNHDA and CDR2 SQIVND (reference sequence). Deletions cut 0 bases from V and 11 bases from J, with 13 bases between. The CDR3 spans 14 residues. The CDR3 DNA is TGTGCCAGTAGTATAGATGGGACCCGAGGAGAGCTGTTTTTT. It translates to CASSIDGTRGELFF.

The chain is built from TRBV28 and TRBJ2-4; D unclear. Trimming removed 5 bases at V and 7 bases at J, with 15 bases between. This CDR3 contains 14 residues. Germline-derived CDR1 and CDR2 are MDHEN and SYDVKM. The CDR3 reads CASSPGGDNNIQYF. The CDR3, as DNA: TGTGCCAGCAGTCCCGGTGGAGACAACAACATTCAGTACTTC.

This clone was seen only once. For the CDR3, the DNA is TGTGCCAGCAGGGTTGGGGGCTCACCCCTCCACTTT. Amino acids: CASRVGGSPLHF. The V gene is TRBV5-8, the J gene TRBJ1-6, with a weak D call TRBD1 (6 bases). The CDR3 is 12 amino acids. From germline, CDR1 is SGHTS and CDR2 YDEGEE. Trimming stripped 5 bases from V and 10 bases from J, with 10 bases between. The variable domain in full, with the rest retrieved from reference TRBV5-8 and TRBJ1-6, is EAGVTQSPTHLIKTRGQQATLRCSPISGHTSVYWYQQALGLGLQFLLWYDEGEERNRGNFPPRFSGRQFPNYSSELNVNALELEDSALYLCASRVGGSPLHFGNGTRLTVT.

This clone has just one count. The chain recombines TRBV12-2 with TRBJ2-5. TRBV12-2 is a pseudogene segment. The CDR3 is 11 amino acids. The CDR3 bases are TGTGCAAGTCGCTTTAAGGAGACCCAGTACTTC. It encodes CASRFKETQYF.

The chain combines TRBV6-5 with TRBJ2-1; D is possibly TRBD1 or TRBD2 (5 bases each). CDR1 and CDR2 from the germline V gene are MNHEY and SVGAGI. The CDR3 is 15 amino acids. V lost 0 bases to trimming and J lost 12 bases, with 18 bases between them. The CDR3 loop reads CASSYSRVAPGTQFF. The DNA for the CDR3 is TGTGCCAGCAGTTACTCGAGGGTGGCACCCGGGACGCAGTTCTTC.

V is TRBV30 and J is TRBJ2-1, with D possibly matching TRBD2 (5 bases). Between the trimmed V and J ends, which lost 1 base and 6 bases, there was a span of 16 bases. Looked up from germline, CDR1 is GTSNPN and CDR2 is SVGIG (reference sequence). The CDR3 totals 15 residues. Here the CDR3 reads CAWSGEGRWTNEQFF. The CDR3 DNA sequence: TGTGCCTGGAGTGGCGAGGGAAGATGGACCAATGAGCAGTTCTTC. The full variable domain, in which reference TRBV30 and TRBJ2-1 provide the parts outside the CDR3, is SQTIHQWPATLVQPVGSPLSLECTVEGTSNPNLYWYRQAAGRGLQLLFYSVGIGQISSEVPQNLSASRPQDRQFILSSKKLLLSDSGFYLCAWSGEGRWTNEQFFGPGTRLTVL.

The V gene is TRBV4-2, the J gene TRBJ2-2, with D unclear. The CDR3 runs 15 residues. V was shortened by 0 bases and J by 4 bases, with 9 bases between the two germline ends. Germline-derived CDR1 and CDR2 are LGHNA and YNFKEQ. The CDR3 loop is CASSQDRSFTGELFF. CDR3 sequence (DNA): TGTGCCAGCAGCCAAGATAGGAGTTTCACCGGGGAGCTGTTTTTT.

The chain joins TRBV30 to TRBJ1-3; 8 bases are shared with TRBD1. Germline assignment: CDR1 GTSNPN and CDR2 SVGIG (reference sequence). The CDR3 contains 16 residues. Trimming at V came to 3 bases and at J to 1 base, leaving 8 bases not matched to a gene. The CDR3 region has the DNA TGTGCCTGGAGCGCAGGGCAGGGGGCGTCTGGAAACACCATATATTTT. It specifies CAWSAGQGASGNTIYF. The full variable domain, completed using reference TRBV30 and TRBJ1-3, is SQTIHQWPATLVQPVGSPLSLECTVEGTSNPNLYWYRQAAGRGLQLLFYSVGIGQISSEVPQNLSASRPQDRQFILSSKKLLLSDSGFYLCAWSAGQGASGNTIYFGEGSWLTVV.

The rearrangement joins TRBV7-9 to TRBJ1-1, with D unclear. Germline lookup yields CDR1 SEHNR and CDR2 FQNEAQ (reference sequence). The CDR3 has 13 residues. Trimming shortened V by 1 base and J by 1 base, and 4 bases separated the two germline ends. CDR3 residues: CASSLGQNTEAFF. The CDR3 DNA follows: TGTGCCAGCAGCTTAGGCCAGAACACTGAAGCTTTCTTT.

About this clone: Different DNA sequences within this sample yield the same CDR3. V and J are TRBV28 and TRBJ1-2, with 10 bases lining up with TRBD1. Per germline, CDR1 MDHEN and CDR2 SYDVKM. The CDR3 is made up of 14 amino acids. V dropped 6 bases and J dropped 4; count of bases not matched to a gene: 5. CDR3 nucleotides: TGTGCCAGCAGCTCCGGGACAGGGGTCTATGGCTACACCTTC. This encodes CASSSGTGVYGYTF.

The chain carries TRBV28 and TRBJ1-5, with D perhaps TRBD1 (5 bases). The germline CDR1 and CDR2 sequences are MDHEN and SYDVKM. This CDR3 spans 16 amino acids. V lost 7 bases and J 6 bases, leaving 22 bases between the germline ends. CDR3 in amino acids: CASILGSGLQGQPQHF. CDR3 bases: TGTGCCAGCATCCTCGGTTCTGGGCTCCAGGGTCAGCCCCAGCATTTT.

The chain employs TRBV9 and TRBJ1-4, with D tentatively TRBD1 (6 bases). The CDR3 has 13 residues. Germline V CDR1 and CDR2: SGDLS, YYNGEE. Deletions cut 4 bases from V and 5 bases from J, with 9 bases between. The CDR3 reads CASSRTGNEKLFF. In nucleotides, the CDR3 is TGTGCCAGCAGCAGAACAGGGAATGAAAAACTGTTTTTT.

The chain has TRBV7-2 and TRBJ2-5; D is possibly TRBD1 or TRBD2 (6 bases each). The CDR3 consists of 13 residues. Trimming shortened V by 7 bases and J by 1 base, and 10 bases separated the two germline ends. Per the germline V gene, CDR1 is SGHTA and CDR2 is FQGNSA. The CDR3 DNA follows: TGTGCCAGCACCCCGGGGGCCCAAGAGACCCAGTACTTC. Its translation is CASTPGAQETQYF.

The rearrangement joins TRBV5-4 to TRBJ2-3; D ambiguous. V lost 2 bases and J lost 0, with 4 bases in between. CDR1 is SGHNT, CDR2 YYREEE, per germline (reference sequence). The CDR3 covers 13 residues. The CDR3 here is CASSFSSTDTQYF. CDR3 nucleotide sequence: TGTGCCAGCAGCTTCAGTAGCACAGATACGCAGTATTTT.

This clone was seen only once. CDR3 amino acids: CASSRKANSPLHF. Here the CDR3 DNA reads TGCGCCAGCAGCAGGAAAGCTAATTCACCCCTCCACTTT. The chain is built from TRBV10-2 and TRBJ1-6; D is undetermined. This CDR3 comprises 13 residues. Looked up from germline, CDR1 is WSHSY and CDR2 is SAAADI. V was pared by 6 bases and J by 6 bases, with 9 bases between.

The V call is TRBV15, the J call TRBJ2-7, with D possibly being TRBD2 (5 bases). CDR3 length: 14 amino acids. In germline, CDR1 is LNHNV, CDR2 YYDKDF (reference sequence). The germline V and J ends were trimmed by 0 bases and 4 bases, with 10 bases remaining between them. This CDR3 reads CATSRDGIRYEQYF. The CDR3 region has the DNA TGTGCCACCAGCAGAGACGGGATTAGATACGAGCAGTACTTC.

The V and J genes are TRBV9 and TRBJ2-1; D is perhaps TRBD2 (6 bases). Germline loops: CDR1 SGDLS, CDR2 YYNGEE. Trimming removed 4 bases at V and 10 bases at J, with 15 bases between. The CDR3 totals 13 residues. The CDR3, as DNA: TGTGCCAGCAGCTCCCGACGGGACTGGGAGCAGTTCTTC. Encoded protein: CASSSRRDWEQFF.